One and the same sample provided the 3 T cell receptor beta chains below, sequenced in a study of blood T cells in healthy people across ages. Next came a second PCR, run for roughly 6 to 11 cycles, which used a sample-barcoded 5' primer along with a J-beta primer mix. One entry per CDR3 protein, called by TCRdb with MiXCR from the 5' RACE reads. The sample has about 1,600,000 distinct CDR3 sequences; approximately 40% are singletons. The specimen sequenced was blood. The receptors stem from a woman aged 18-29 years in good health.

The table lists this clonotype with a few counts. The chain links TRBV20-1 to TRBJ2-3, with 8 bases that match TRBD1. Trimming removed 3 bases from V and 14 bases from J; junction bases left unmatched: 4. This CDR3 has 10 residues. Germline-derived CDR1 and CDR2 are DFQATT and SNEGSKA (reference sequence). CDR3 nucleotide sequence: TGCAGTGCTAGCCAGGACAGGGTGTATTTT. Translated, it gives CSASQDRVYF.

This CDR3 is CASSLEQQDTQYF. The CDR3 nucleotides read TGCGCCAGCAGCTTGGAACAACAAGATACGCAGTATTTT. This chain connects TRBV5-1 to TRBJ2-3; the D is unclear. Trimming stripped 0 bases from V and 5 bases from J, with 7 bases between. The CDR3 has 13 amino acids. Germline lookup yields CDR1 SGHRS and CDR2 YFSETQ.

The genes are TRBV14 and TRBJ2-2, with D tentatively TRBD1 (6 bases). V dropped 10 bases and J dropped 2 bases, with 14 bases sitting between them. The CDR3 covers 14 residues. CDR1 is SGHDN, CDR2 FVKESK, per germline. In DNA, the CDR3 is TGTGCCACCAACCAGGGGATCAACACCGGGGAGCTGTTTTTT. Its protein product is CATNQGINTGELFF.